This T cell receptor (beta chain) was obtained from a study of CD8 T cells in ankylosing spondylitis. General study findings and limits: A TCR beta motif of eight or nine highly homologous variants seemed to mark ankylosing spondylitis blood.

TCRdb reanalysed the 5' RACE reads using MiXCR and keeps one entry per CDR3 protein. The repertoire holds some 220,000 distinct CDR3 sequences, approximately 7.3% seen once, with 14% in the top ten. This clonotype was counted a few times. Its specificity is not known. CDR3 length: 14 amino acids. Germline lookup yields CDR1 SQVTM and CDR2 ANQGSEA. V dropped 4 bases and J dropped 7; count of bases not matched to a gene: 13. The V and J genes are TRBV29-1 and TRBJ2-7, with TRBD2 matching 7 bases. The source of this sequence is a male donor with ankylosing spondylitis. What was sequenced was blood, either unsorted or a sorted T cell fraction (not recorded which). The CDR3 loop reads CSVGPTGRDREQYF. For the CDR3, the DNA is TGCAGCGTTGGACCTACGGGGAGGGATCGGGAGCAGTACTTC.